These 7 T cell receptor beta chains were sequenced from one sample in a study of blood T cell repertoires in COVID-19. This table comes from immunoSEQ multiplex PCR, and its TCRdb copy is limited to in-frame clones, with some not included. This repertoire shows 350,000 to 450,000 clones, approximately 89% found once; its top ten account for approximately 2.4%. The sample consisted of peripheral blood. These TCRs come from a woman aged 55-70 years with COVID-19, enrolled during active disease.

CDR3 nucleotides: TGTGCCAGCACATCCAGGACTAGCGGGGTCGATGAGCAGTTCTTC. This sequence encodes CASTSRTSGVDEQFF. The chain links TRBV2 to TRBJ2-1; 12 positions match TRBD2. The CDR3 has 15 amino acids. Germline lookup yields CDR1 SNHLY and CDR2 FYNNEI. Trimming cost V 7 bases and J 8 bases; bases outside gene matches: 9.

The chain carries TRBV29-1 and TRBJ1-2, with D possibly matching TRBD1 (5 bases). Germline V CDR1 and CDR2: SQVTM, ANQGSEA. The CDR3 consists of 13 residues. V was cut by 1 base and J by 8 bases, with 14 bases left in between. The CDR3 region is CSVEGGRAEGYTF. The CDR3 coding sequence is TGCAGCGTTGAAGGTGGCAGGGCTGAAGGCTACACCTTC.

The chain has TRBV30 and TRBJ2-3, with D unclear. The CDR3 is made up of 14 amino acids. Germline V lookup: CDR1 GTSNPN, CDR2 SVGIG (reference sequence). V was cut by 0 bases and J by 14 bases, with 21 bases left in between. The CDR3 DNA sequence: TGTGCCTGGAGTGTCCATGAGACCAGCGACCATACGTATTTT. Protein sequence: CAWSVHETSDHTYF.

This clone was counted a few times. The rearrangement uses TRBV5-1 and TRBJ2-2; D remains unclear. Germline V CDR1 and CDR2: SGHRS, YFSETQ. V dropped 5 bases and J dropped 4 bases, with 9 bases sitting between them. The CDR3 is 13 amino acids. The CDR3 protein is CASRLSITGELFF. The CDR3 DNA sequence: TGCGCCAGCAGACTGAGTATCACCGGGGAGCTGTTTTTT.

The chain combines TRBV4-1 with TRBJ2-1; D is uncertain. Germline CDR1 reads MGHRA; CDR2 reads YSYEKL. The CDR3 loop spans 16 amino acids. V was pared by 5 bases and J by 0 bases, with 14 bases between. Here the CDR3 reads CASSAHHSGSYNEQFF. The CDR3 coding sequence is TGCGCCAGCAGCGCCCACCACAGTGGCTCCTACAATGAGCAGTTCTTC.

CDR3 nucleotides: TGCGCCAGCAGCTTGACCAGGGGGAGGACTGAAGCTTTCTTT. Residues: CASSLTRGRTEAFF. The rearrangement joins TRBV5-1 to TRBJ1-1, with 7 bases fitting TRBD1. Germline lookup yields CDR1 SGHRS and CDR2 YFSETQ. After removal of 1 base from V and 5 bases from J, the junction contained 5 bases not matched to a gene. This CDR3 has 14 residues.

This sequence joins TRBV5-6 and TRBJ2-3, with 8 positions matching TRBD2. Unmatched junction bases numbered 1, after V lost 2 bases and J lost 2 bases. The CDR3 spans 14 residues. Germline lookup yields CDR1 SGHDT and CDR2 YYEEEE. The CDR3 region has the DNA TGTGCCAGCAGCTTAGCGGGGGCCACAGATACGCAGTATTTT. Translating gives CASSLAGATDTQYF.